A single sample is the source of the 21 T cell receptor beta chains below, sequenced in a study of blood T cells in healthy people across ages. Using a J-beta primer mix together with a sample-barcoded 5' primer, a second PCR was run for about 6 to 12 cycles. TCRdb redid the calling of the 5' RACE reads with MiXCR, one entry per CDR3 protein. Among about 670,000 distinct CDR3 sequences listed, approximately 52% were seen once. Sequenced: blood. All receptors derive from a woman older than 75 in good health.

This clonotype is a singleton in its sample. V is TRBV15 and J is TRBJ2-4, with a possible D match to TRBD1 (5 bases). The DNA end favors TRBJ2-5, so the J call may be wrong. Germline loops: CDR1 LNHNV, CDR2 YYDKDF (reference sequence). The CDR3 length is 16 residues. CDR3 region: CATSRAWGTGKETQYF. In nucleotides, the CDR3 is TGTGCCACCAGCAGAGCGTGGGGAACAGGAAAGGAGACCCAGTACTTC.

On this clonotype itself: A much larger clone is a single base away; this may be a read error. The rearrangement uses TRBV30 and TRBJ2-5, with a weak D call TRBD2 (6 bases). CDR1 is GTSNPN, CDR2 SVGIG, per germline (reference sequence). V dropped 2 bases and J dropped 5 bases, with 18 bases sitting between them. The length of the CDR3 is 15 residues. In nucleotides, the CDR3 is TGTGCCTGGAGTAGGACTAACGGGAGTCAGGAGACCCAGTACTTC. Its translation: CAWSRTNGSQETQYF.

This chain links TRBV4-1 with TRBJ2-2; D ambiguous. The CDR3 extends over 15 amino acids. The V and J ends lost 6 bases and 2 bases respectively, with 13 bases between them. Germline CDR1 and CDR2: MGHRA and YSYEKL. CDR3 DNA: TGCGCCAGCAGAAAACAGACATTCAACACCGGGGAGCTGTTTTTT. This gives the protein CASRKQTFNTGELFF.

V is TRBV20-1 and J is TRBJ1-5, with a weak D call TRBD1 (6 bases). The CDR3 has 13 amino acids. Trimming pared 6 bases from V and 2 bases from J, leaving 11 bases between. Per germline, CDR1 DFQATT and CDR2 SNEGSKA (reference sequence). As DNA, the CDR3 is TGCAGTGCAAGACAGGACGGCAATCAGCCCCAGCATTTT. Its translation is CSARQDGNQPQHF.

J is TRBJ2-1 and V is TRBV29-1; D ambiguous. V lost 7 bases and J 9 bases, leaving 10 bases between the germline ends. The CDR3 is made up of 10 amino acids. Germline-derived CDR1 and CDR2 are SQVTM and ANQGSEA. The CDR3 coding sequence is TGCAGCGGCCTTCTTGGTGAGCAGTTCTTC. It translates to CSGLLGEQFF.

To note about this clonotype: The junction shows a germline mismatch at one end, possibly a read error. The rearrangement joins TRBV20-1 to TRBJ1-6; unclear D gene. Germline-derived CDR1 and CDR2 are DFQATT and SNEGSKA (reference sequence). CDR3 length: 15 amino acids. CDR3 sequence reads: CSANRRAGRDSPPHF. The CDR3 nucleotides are TGCAGTGCTAATCGGCGTGCAGGCCGGGATTCACCCCCCCACTTT.

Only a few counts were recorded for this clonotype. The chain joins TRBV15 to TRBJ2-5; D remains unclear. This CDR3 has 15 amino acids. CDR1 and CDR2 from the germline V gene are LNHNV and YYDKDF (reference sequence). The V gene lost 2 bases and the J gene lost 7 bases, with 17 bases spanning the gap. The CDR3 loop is CATSRSSGPVGTQYF. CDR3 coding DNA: TGTGCCACCAGCAGATCTTCCGGGCCCGTGGGGACCCAGTACTTC.

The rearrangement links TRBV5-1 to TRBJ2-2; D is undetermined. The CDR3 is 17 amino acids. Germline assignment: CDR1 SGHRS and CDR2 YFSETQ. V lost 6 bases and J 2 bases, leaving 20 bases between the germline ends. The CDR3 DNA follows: TGCGCCAGCACACCCGGTCCTCAGATAACCAACACCGGGGAGCTGTTTTTT. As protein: CASTPGPQITNTGELFF.

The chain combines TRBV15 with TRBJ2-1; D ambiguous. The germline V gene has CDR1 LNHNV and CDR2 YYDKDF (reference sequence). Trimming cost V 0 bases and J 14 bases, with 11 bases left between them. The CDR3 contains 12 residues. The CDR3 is CATSRDQSMKFF. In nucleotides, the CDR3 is TGTGCCACCAGCAGAGATCAGAGTATGAAGTTCTTC. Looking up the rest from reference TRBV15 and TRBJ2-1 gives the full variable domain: DAMVIQNPRYQVTQFGKPVTLSCSQTLNHNVMYWYQQKSSQAPKLLFHYYDKDFNNEADTPDNFQSRRPNTSFCFLDIRSPGLGDTAMYLCATSRDQSMKFFGPGTRLTVL.

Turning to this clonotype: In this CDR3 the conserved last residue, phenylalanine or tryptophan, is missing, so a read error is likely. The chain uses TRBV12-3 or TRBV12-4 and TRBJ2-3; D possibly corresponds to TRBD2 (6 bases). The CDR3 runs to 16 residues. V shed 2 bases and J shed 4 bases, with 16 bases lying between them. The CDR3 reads CASSLNAKASADTQYS. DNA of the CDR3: TGTGCCAGCAGTTTAAACGCGAAAGCTAGCGCAGATACGCAGTATTCT.

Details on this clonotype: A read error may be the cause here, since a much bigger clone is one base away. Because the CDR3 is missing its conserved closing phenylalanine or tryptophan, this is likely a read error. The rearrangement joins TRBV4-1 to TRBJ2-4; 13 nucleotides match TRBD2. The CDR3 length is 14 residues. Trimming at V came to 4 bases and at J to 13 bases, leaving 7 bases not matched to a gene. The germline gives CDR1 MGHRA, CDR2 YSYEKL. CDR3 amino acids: CASSRTSGRGEQYV. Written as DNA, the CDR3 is TGCGCCAGCAGCCGGACTAGCGGGAGAGGTGAGCAGTACGTC.

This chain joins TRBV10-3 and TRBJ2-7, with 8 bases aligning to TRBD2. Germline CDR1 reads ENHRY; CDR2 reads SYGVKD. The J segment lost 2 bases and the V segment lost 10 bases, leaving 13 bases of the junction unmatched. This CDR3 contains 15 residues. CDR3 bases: TGTGCCACCATGGCTGCGGGGACTAGTGCCTACGAGCAGTACTTC. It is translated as CATMAAGTSAYEQYF.

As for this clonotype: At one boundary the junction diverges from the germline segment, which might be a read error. The chain's CDR3 is CASSLPGGNTRELFF. The CDR3 nucleotides read TGTGCCAGCAGTTTACCGGGGGGGAACACCAGGGAGCTGTTTTTT. The chain uses TRBV12-3 or TRBV12-4 and TRBJ2-2; 8 bases line up with TRBD2. The CDR3 covers 15 residues.

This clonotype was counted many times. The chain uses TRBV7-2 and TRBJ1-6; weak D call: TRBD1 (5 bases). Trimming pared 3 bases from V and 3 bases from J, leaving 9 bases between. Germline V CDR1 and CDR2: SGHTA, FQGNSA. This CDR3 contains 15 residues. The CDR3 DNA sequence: TGTGCCAGCAGCTTCAGGGCGGACTATAATTCACCCCTCCACTTT. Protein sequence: CASSFRADYNSPLHF.

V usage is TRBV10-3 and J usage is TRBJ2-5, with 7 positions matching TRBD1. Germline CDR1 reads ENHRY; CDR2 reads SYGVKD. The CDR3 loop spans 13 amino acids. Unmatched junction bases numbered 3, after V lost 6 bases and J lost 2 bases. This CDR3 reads CAIRGQIQETQYF. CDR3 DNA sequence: TGTGCCATCAGGGGACAGATTCAAGAGACCCAGTACTTC.

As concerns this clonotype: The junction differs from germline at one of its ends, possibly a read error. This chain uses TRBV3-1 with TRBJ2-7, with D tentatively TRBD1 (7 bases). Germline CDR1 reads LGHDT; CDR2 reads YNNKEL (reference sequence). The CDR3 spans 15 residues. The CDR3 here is CVSTSGGTDSYEQYF. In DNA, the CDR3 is TGTGTCAGCACTTCAGGGGGGACAGACTCCTACGAGCAGTACTTC.

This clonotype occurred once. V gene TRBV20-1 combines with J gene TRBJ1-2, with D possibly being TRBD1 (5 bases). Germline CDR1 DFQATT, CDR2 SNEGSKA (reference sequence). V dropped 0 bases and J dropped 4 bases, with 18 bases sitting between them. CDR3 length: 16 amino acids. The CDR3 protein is CSARDTGTGALYGYTF. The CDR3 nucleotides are TGCAGTGCTAGAGATACGGGGACCGGCGCTCTCTATGGCTACACCTTC.

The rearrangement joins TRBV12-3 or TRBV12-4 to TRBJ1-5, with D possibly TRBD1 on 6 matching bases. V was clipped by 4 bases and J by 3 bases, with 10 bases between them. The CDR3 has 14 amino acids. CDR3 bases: TGTGCCAGCAGTTCGGACAGCCTCAATCAGCCCCAGCATTTT. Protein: CASSSDSLNQPQHF.

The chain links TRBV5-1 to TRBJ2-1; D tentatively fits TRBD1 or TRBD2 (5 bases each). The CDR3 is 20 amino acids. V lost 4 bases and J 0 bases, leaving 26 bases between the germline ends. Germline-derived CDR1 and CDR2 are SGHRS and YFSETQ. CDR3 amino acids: CASSTFGPAGSVVSYNEQFF. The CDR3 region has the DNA TGCGCCAGCAGCACCTTTGGGCCTGCAGGGAGCGTCGTCTCCTACAATGAGCAGTTCTTC.

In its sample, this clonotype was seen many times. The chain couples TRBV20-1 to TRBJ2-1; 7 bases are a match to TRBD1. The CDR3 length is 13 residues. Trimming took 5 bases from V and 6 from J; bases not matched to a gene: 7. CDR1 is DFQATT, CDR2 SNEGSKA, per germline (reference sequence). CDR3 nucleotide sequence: TGCAGTGCTTCCGGGACAGAGCCCAATGAGCAGTTCTTC. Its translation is CSASGTEPNEQFF.

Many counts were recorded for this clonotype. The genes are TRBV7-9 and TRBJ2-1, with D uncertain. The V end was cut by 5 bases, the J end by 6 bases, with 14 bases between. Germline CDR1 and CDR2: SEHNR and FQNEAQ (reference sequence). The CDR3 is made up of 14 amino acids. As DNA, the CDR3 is TGTGCCAGCAGCAGTGTTCCGTCCCCCAATGAGCAGTTCTTC. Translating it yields CASSSVPSPNEQFF.